These 24 T cell receptor beta chains originate from one sample sequenced in a study of shared clonotypes between healthy human individuals. Naive CD8 cells, CD45RO-negative and positively selected for CCR7, excluded terminally differentiated effector memory CD45RA+ cells. Only in-frame clones appear in the TCRdb table, and some are missing; sequencing was by immunoSEQ multiplex PCR. This repertoire shows 550,000 to 750,000 clones, about 91% found once; its top ten account for 24%. Material: naive CD8+ T cells sorted from blood. These receptors were taken from a man in his thirties or forties in good health.

CDR3: CASSQDPGQETQYF. The CDR3 bases are TGTGCCAGCAGCCAAGATCCAGGTCAAGAGACCCAGTACTTC. The chain combines TRBV14 with TRBJ2-5; D unresolved. Germline CDR1 SGHDN, CDR2 FVKESK. CDR3 length equals 14 residues. V was shortened by 0 bases and J by 2 bases, with 7 bases between the two germline ends. Full variable domain (missing parts from reference TRBV14 and TRBJ2-5): EAGVTQFPSHSVIEKGQTVTLRCDPISGHDNLYWYRRVMGKEIKFLLHFVKESKQDESGMPNNRFLAERTGGTYSTLKVQPAELEDSGVYFCASSQDPGQETQYFGPGTRLLVL.

The DNA of the CDR3 is TGTGCCAGCTCACCACCTGTAGGCACAGATACGCAGTATTTT. Protein sequence: CASSPPVGTDTQYF. The rearrangement uses TRBV18 and TRBJ2-3; D is uncertain. This CDR3 has 14 residues. V was pared by 0 bases and J by 1 base, with 5 bases between. The germline CDR1 and CDR2 sequences are KGHSH and LQKENI.

The chain carries TRBV7-9 and TRBJ1-2; D is possibly TRBD1 (5 bases). This CDR3 has 15 residues. V lost 5 bases and J 0 bases, leaving 13 bases between the germline ends. The V gene's germline CDR1 is SEHNR and CDR2 FQNEAQ (reference sequence). This chain's CDR3 is CASSGGREANYGYTF. In DNA, the CDR3 is TGTGCCAGCAGCGGAGGCAGGGAGGCTAACTATGGCTACACCTTC. Looking up the rest from reference TRBV7-9 and TRBJ1-2 gives the full variable domain: DTGVSQNPRHKITKRGQNVTFRCDPISEHNRLYWYRQTLGQGPEFLTYFQNEAQLEKSRLLSDRFSAERPKGSFSTLEIQRTEQGDSAMYLCASSGGREANYGYTFGSGTRLTVV.

The chain employs TRBV28 and TRBJ2-3; a possible D gene is TRBD2 (5 bases). Germline assignment: CDR1 MDHEN and CDR2 SYDVKM. CDR3 length: 15 amino acids. The V gene lost 3 bases and the J gene lost 2 bases, with 12 bases spanning the gap. DNA of the CDR3: TGTGCCAGCAGTTTCCTACTAGATATCACAGATACGCAGTATTTT. It is translated as CASSFLLDITDTQYF. The full variable domain, its missing parts supplied by reference TRBV28 and TRBJ2-3, is DVKVTQSSRYLVKRTGEKVFLECVQDMDHENMFWYRQDPGLGLRLIYFSYDVKMKEKGDIPEGYSVSREKKERFSLILESASTNQTSMYLCASSFLLDITDTQYFGPGTRLTVL.

The genes are TRBV28 and TRBJ2-7, with D tentatively TRBD2 (6 bases). V was trimmed by 6 bases and J by 7 bases, leaving 19 bases between them. The CDR3 is 14 amino acids. CDR1 and CDR2 from the germline V gene are MDHEN and SYDVKM. The CDR3 protein is CASSSGTHLGEQYF. Here the CDR3 DNA reads TGTGCCAGCAGCTCCGGGACTCATTTAGGAGAGCAGTACTTC.

The chain links TRBV6-1 to TRBJ2-7, with 11 bases that match TRBD1. Germline values: CDR1 MNHNS, CDR2 SASEGT. V gave up 7 bases and J gave up 7 bases; unmatched junction bases: 12. The CDR3 length is 15 residues. CDR3 sequence (DNA): TGTGCCAGCACATTCCGGGACAGGGGGGCCGATGAGCAGTACTTC. It encodes CASTFRDRGADEQYF.

Concerning this clone: Additional DNA sequences in this sample encode the identical CDR3. This chain links TRBV6-6 with TRBJ1-1; 8 bases map to TRBD1. CDR3 length: 12 residues. The V and J ends lost 5 bases and 5 bases, in that order; junction bases with no gene match: 1. Germline V lookup: CDR1 MNHNY, CDR2 SVGAGI (reference sequence). CDR3 sequence (DNA): TGTGCCAGCAGTCACAGGGGGACTGAAGCTTTCTTT. This translates into CASSHRGTEAFF.

This clone was observed a single time. V gene TRBV27 combines with J gene TRBJ1-2; D perhaps matches TRBD1 (5 bases). In germline, CDR1 is MNHEY, CDR2 SMNVEV (reference sequence). V gave up 5 bases and J gave up 5 bases, with 18 bases separating them. The CDR3 has 15 residues. Here the CDR3 DNA reads TGTGCCAGCAGTCCAAATCCACTAGGGGCGTATGGCTACACCTTC. Protein product: CASSPNPLGAYGYTF.

V and J are TRBV9 and TRBJ1-2; 8 bases fit TRBD1. The germline V gene has CDR1 SGDLS and CDR2 YYNGEE. The CDR3 contains 15 residues. After removal of 1 base from V and 4 bases from J, the junction contained 6 bases not matched to a gene. The CDR3 DNA reads as TGTGCCAGCAGCGTATTGGACACAGGGGGCTATGGCTACACCTTC. The encoded protein is CASSVLDTGGYGYTF. Complete variable domain (other parts from reference TRBV9 and TRBJ1-2): DSGVTQTPKHLITATGQRVTLRCSPRSGDLSVYWYQQSLDQGLQFLIQYYNGEERAKGNILERFSAQQFPDLHSELNLSSLELGDSALYFCASSVLDTGGYGYTFGSGTRLTVV.

The chain employs TRBV5-5 and TRBJ2-5; tentatively, D is TRBD1 (5 bases). From germline, CDR1 is SGHKS and CDR2 YYEKEE (reference sequence). This CDR3 spans 16 amino acids. Trimming took off 4 bases at V and 2 bases at J, with 18 bases between the two ends. CDR3 region: CASSPKTVWKQETQYF. Here the CDR3 DNA reads TGTGCCAGCAGCCCGAAGACAGTCTGGAAACAAGAGACCCAGTACTTC.

To note about this clone: The identical CDR3 is also encoded by other nucleotide sequences in the sample. This sequence joins TRBV27 and TRBJ2-1; D uncertain. The CDR3 is made up of 11 amino acids. Trimming left V 5 bases short and J 6 bases short, with 5 bases between. CDR1 and CDR2 (germline): MNHEY, SMNVEV (reference sequence). In DNA, the CDR3 is TGTGCCAGCAGTAGAGGCAATGAGCAGTTCTTC. Its protein product is CASSRGNEQFF.

The J gene is TRBJ1-2, the V gene TRBV27; TRBD1 matches 8 bases. With 3 bases clipped from V and 8 bases from J, the junction kept 11 bases outside the gene matches. The V gene's germline CDR1 is MNHEY and CDR2 SMNVEV (reference sequence). There are 15 residues in the CDR3. The CDR3 coding sequence is TGTGCCAGCAGTTTGGTTGCAGGGGGCCAAATCGGCTACACCTTC. It is translated as CASSLVAGGQIGYTF.

The chain joins TRBV27 to TRBJ2-1; D may be TRBD1 (6 bases). This CDR3 region has 15 residues. Trimming pared 3 bases from V and 2 bases from J, leaving 11 bases between. Germline loops: CDR1 MNHEY, CDR2 SMNVEV (reference sequence). The CDR3 bases are TGTGCCAGCAGTTTCATCGGACAGCCCTACAATGAGCAGTTCTTC. This translates into CASSFIGQPYNEQFF.

The rearrangement uses TRBV9 and TRBJ2-4; D is perhaps TRBD1 (6 bases). Germline CDR1 and CDR2: SGDLS and YYNGEE. The CDR3 consists of 16 residues. Trimming pared 3 bases from V and 1 base from J, leaving 14 bases between. This chain's CDR3 is CASSAGTPLAKNIQYF. The DNA of the CDR3 is TGTGCCAGCAGCGCCGGGACACCCCTGGCCAAAAACATTCAGTACTTC.

The rearrangement links TRBV27 to TRBJ2-7; possibly TRBD2 for D (6 bases). With 6 bases removed from V and 4 bases from J, the gap between germline ends came to 16 bases. The CDR3 length is 14 residues. The V gene's germline CDR1 is MNHEY and CDR2 SMNVEV (reference sequence). The CDR3 sequence: CASSLGRDKYEQYF. The CDR3 nucleotides are TGTGCCAGCAGCCTCGGGAGAGACAAATACGAGCAGTACTTC.

This CDR3 reads CASSQDLLDRISLGNIQYF. The CDR3 DNA reads as TGCGCCAGCAGCCAAGATCTTTTAGACAGGATTTCGTTGGGAAACATTCAGTACTTC. The rearrangement joins TRBV4-3 to TRBJ2-4; tentatively, D is TRBD1 (6 bases). The V end was cut by 0 bases, the J end by 6 bases, with 24 bases between. The CDR3 contains 19 residues. Germline loops: CDR1 LGHNA, CDR2 YSLEER.

This clone has only a few counts. The CDR3 nucleotides read TGTGCCAGCACCCCACGGGGCCTTGGGGCCAACGTCCTGACTTTC. As protein: CASTPRGLGANVLTF. V is TRBV14 and J is TRBJ2-6; D could derive from TRBD1 or TRBD2 (5 bases each). From germline, CDR1 is SGHDN and CDR2 FVKESK. Trimming pared 7 bases from V and 3 bases from J, leaving 13 bases between. The CDR3 is 15 amino acids. Full variable domain (outside the CDR3, taken from reference TRBV14 and TRBJ2-6): EAGVTQFPSHSVIEKGQTVTLRCDPISGHDNLYWYRRVMGKEIKFLLHFVKESKQDESGMPNNRFLAERTGGTYSTLKVQPAELEDSGVYFCASTPRGLGANVLTFGAGSRLTVL.

This clone has ten or more counts. The same CDR3 also results from other DNA sequences found in this sample. V usage is TRBV11-2 and J usage is TRBJ2-7; D gene uncertain. There are 12 residues in the CDR3. Germline V lookup: CDR1 SGHAT, CDR2 FQNNGV. The V end was cut by 4 bases, the J end by 5 bases, with 9 bases between. CDR3 bases: TGTGCCAGCAGCTCCCCCACGGACGAGCAGTACTTC. Translation gives CASSSPTDEQYF.

The rearrangement links TRBV7-9 to TRBJ2-7, with a possible D match to TRBD2 (6 bases). V was shortened by 4 bases and J by 7 bases, with 20 bases between the two germline ends. The germline gives CDR1 SEHNR, CDR2 FQNEAQ (reference sequence). CDR3 length: 15 amino acids. The DNA for the CDR3 is TGTGCCAGCAGCTCAGCGGTGGCAGGGAGGCGGGAGCAGTACTTC. Residues: CASSSAVAGRREQYF.

This clone was picked up a small number of times. This rearrangement joins TRBV5-1 to TRBJ2-7; TRBD2 matches at 11 bases. CDR1 SGHRS and CDR2 YFSETQ come from the germline V gene. This CDR3 comprises 19 residues. After removal of 5 bases from V and 3 bases from J, the junction contained 19 bases not matched to a gene. The CDR3 sequence is CASRSPGTSGPEGVYEQYF. DNA for the CDR3: TGCGCCAGCAGAAGCCCCGGGACTAGCGGCCCCGAAGGGGTCTACGAGCAGTACTTC.

The J gene is TRBJ2-1, the V gene TRBV10-3; TRBD2 aligns across 9 bases. Germline assignment: CDR1 ENHRY and CDR2 SYGVKD. V was clipped by 2 bases and J by 4 bases; unmatched bases: 3. The CDR3 is made up of 15 amino acids. Written as DNA, the CDR3 is TGTGCCATCAGTGAGACTAGCGGGTTGTACAATGAGCAGTTCTTC. Translating it yields CAISETSGLYNEQFF.

The chain couples TRBV27 to TRBJ2-3; D tentatively fits TRBD1 or TRBD2 (5 bases each). The CDR3 extends over 16 amino acids. Trimming removed 6 bases from V and 6 bases from J, with 22 bases in between. Per the germline V gene, CDR1 is MNHEY and CDR2 is SMNVEV (reference sequence). CDR3 sequence reads: CASSPVQLGVDDTQYF. CDR3 nucleotide sequence: TGTGCCAGCAGCCCTGTACAATTGGGGGTGGACGATACGCAGTATTTT.

The chain links TRBV7-9 to TRBJ2-1; 11 bases are a match to TRBD2. The germline CDR1 and CDR2 sequences are SEHNR and FQNEAQ (reference sequence). V shed 5 bases, J shed 4 bases, and the junction held 7 bases outside the gene matches. The CDR3 spans 16 residues. CDR3 loop: CASSPLAGGTYNEQFF. DNA for the CDR3: TGTGCCAGCAGCCCCTTAGCGGGAGGGACATACAATGAGCAGTTCTTC. Full variable domain (outside the CDR3, taken from reference TRBV7-9 and TRBJ2-1): DTGVSQNPRHKITKRGQNVTFRCDPISEHNRLYWYRQTLGQGPEFLTYFQNEAQLEKSRLLSDRFSAERPKGSFSTLEIQRTEQGDSAMYLCASSPLAGGTYNEQFFGPGTRLTVL.

As regards this clone: Mismatch with germline at one junction end may stem from a read error. This chain uses TRBV7-2 with TRBJ2-3; D ambiguous. This CDR3 is built from 11 residues. The germline gives CDR1 SGHTA, CDR2 FQGNSA. CDR3 amino acids: CASSLGLVENF. CDR3 DNA sequence: TGTGCCAGCAGCTTAGGCCTAGTCGAAAATTTT.